This T cell receptor (beta chain) was captured in a study of blood T cell repertoires in COVID-19. About the study: Sites across the United States, Italy and Spain contributed samples from acute and convalescent COVID-19.

CDR1 is GTSNPN and CDR2 is SVGIG in the germline V gene (reference sequence). V lost 0 bases to trimming and J lost 0 bases, with 15 bases between them. The CDR3 is made up of 16 amino acids. Clinical histories supplied by participants themselves formed the basis of cohort assignment. The study counted Cohort 3 donors as recovered given two negative PCRs, clearance, or symptom resolution. In the source study's methods: Scientists estimated how many nucleated cells there were by amplifying reference gene primers. TCRdb's copy holds only in-frame clones and misses some; the assay was immunoSEQ multiplex PCR. V and J calls plus clone size are reproduced from that table; the DNA served to infer D and trimming. This table has roughly 180,000 clones, more than 65% appearing once. This clone was counted only a few times.

The sequenced sample consisted of PBMCs or T cells enriched from blood (not recorded which). This chain links TRBV30 with TRBJ2-7; D may be TRBD1 (6 bases). This clonotype was sampled from a man between 60 and 75 years old who had recovered from COVID-19. The CDR3 bases are TGTGCCTGGAGTGTTTCCGGGACAATAAGCTCCTACGAGCAGTACTTC. Its protein product is CAWSVSGTISSYEQYF.